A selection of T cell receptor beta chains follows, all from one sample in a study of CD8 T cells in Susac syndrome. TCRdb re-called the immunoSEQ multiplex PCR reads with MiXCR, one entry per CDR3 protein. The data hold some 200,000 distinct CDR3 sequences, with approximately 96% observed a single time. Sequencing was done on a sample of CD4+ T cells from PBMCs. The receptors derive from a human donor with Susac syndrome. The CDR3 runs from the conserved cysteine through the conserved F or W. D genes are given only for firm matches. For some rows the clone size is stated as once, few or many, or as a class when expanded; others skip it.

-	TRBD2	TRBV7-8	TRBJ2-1	TGTGCCAGCAGCGCTTCTTTAGCGGGGAGATCCTACAATGAGCAGTTCTTC	CASSASLAGRSYNEQFF
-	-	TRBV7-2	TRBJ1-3	TGTGCCAGCAGCGCAGACCTTGGGATCATCTCTGGAAACACCATATATTTT	CASSADLGIISGNTIYF
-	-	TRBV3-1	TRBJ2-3	TGTGCCAGCAGCCAAGTGGATACGCAGTATTTT	CASSQVDTQYF
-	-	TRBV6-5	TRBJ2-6	TGTGCCAGCAGTTACGGCGGAACAGCTGGGGCCAACGTCCTGACTTTC	CASSYGGTAGANVLTF
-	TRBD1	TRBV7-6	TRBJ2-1	TGTGCCAGCAGCCCAGGGGACAGGTTCGGATACAATGAGCAGTTCTTC	CASSPGDRFGYNEQFF
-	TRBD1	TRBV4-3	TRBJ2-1	TGCGCCAGCAGCCAACTCCGGGACAGGGGTAGGAATGAGCAGTTCTTC	CASSQLRDRGRNEQFF
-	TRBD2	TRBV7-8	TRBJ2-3	TGTGCCAGCAGACCCAGCGGGGCGGTCAAGGCAGATACGCAGTATTTT	CASRPSGAVKADTQYF
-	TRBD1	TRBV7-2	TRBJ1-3	TGTGCCAGCAGAGGCACAGGGGCTGGAAACACCATATATTTT	CASRGTGAGNTIYF
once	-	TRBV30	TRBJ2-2	TGTGCCTGGAGTAAGAACAGTCCCACCGGGGAGCTGTTTTTT	CAWSKNSPTGELFF
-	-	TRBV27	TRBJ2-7	TGTGCCAGCAGTCTCTCTCGACCCCGGGCTGACTACGAGCAGTACTTC	CASSLSRPRADYEQYF
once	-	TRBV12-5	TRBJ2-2	TGTGCTAGTGGTTTGATCGTTGGAGGGAAAGCCGGGGAGCTGTTTTTT	CASGLIVGGKAGELFF
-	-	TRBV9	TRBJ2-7	TGTGCCAGCAGCGTAGGAGGACAAGGCCCCTACGAGCAGTACTTC	CASSVGGQGPYEQYF
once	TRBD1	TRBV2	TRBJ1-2	TGTGCCAGCAGGGTCAGGGGGCTAAGGGGCTACACCTTC	CASRVRGLRGYTF
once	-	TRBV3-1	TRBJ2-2	TGTGCCAGCAGCCAACAGCCGCCCCACGGCAACGGGGAGCTGTTTTTT	CASSQQPPHGNGELFF
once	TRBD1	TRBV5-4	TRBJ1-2	TGTGCCAGCGGCCGCCCCGGGACAGGGAGTGGCTACACCTTC	CASGRPGTGSGYTF
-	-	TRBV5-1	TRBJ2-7	TGCGCCAGCAGCTACCCCTCGGGGGCAGCCCACGAGCAGTACTTC	CASSYPSGAAHEQYF
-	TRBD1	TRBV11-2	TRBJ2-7	TGTGCCAGCAGCCAGGGGGTGCAGGGCCCCTACTACGAGCAGTACTTC	CASSQGVQGPYYEQYF
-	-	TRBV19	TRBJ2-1	TGTGCCAGTAGTATAGGGGGGGCAGGGATTGCCCCATATGAGCAGTTCTTC	CASSIGGAGIAPYEQFF
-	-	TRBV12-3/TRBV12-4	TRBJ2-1	TGTGCCAGCAGTTTTTTAGGAGACAATGAGCAGTTCTTC	CASSFLGDNEQFF
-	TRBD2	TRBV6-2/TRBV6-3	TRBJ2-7	TGTGCCAGCAGAAACCCGGGACTACCCTACGAGCAGTACTTC	CASRNPGLPYEQYF
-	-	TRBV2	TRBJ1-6	TGTGCCAGCAGGGGGGCGGCCGATAATTCACCCCTCCACTTT	CASRGAADNSPLHF
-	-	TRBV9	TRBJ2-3	TGTGCCAGCAGCGCGGGGGACTTCACAGATACGCAGTATTTT	CASSAGDFTDTQYF
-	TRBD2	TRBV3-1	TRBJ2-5	TGTGCCAGCAGCGCGGGACTAGCGTTAGAGACCCAGTACTTC	CASSAGLALETQYF
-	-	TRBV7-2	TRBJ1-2	TGTGCCAGCAGCTTAGCGCTTGGGGCTTCCGGTGGCTACACCTTC	CASSLALGASGGYTF
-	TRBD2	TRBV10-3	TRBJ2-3	TGTGCCATCAGGACCAGATGGGCTAGCGGGGGCACAGATACGCAGTATTTT	CAIRTRWASGGTDTQYF
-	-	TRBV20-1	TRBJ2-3	TGCAGCGCATCCGGGCCAGTTGTTTCCAGGGCGGGGACAGATACGCAGTATTTT	CSASGPVVSRAGTDTQYF
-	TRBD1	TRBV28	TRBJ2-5	TGTGCCGGTCAGGGGACAGGGAGGGTAGAGACCCAGTACTTC	CAGQGTGRVETQYF
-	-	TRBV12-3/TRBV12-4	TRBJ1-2	TGTGCCAGCAAGATGGGAATTTCTCGTGGTTACACCTTC	CASKMGISRGYTF
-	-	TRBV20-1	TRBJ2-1	TGCAGTGCTAGCCTAGCAGGGTACAATGAGCAGTTCTTC	CSASLAGYNEQFF
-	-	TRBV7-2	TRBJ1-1	TGTGCCAGCAGCTTCGCACAGGGAGGCACTGAAGCTTTCTTT	CASSFAQGGTEAFF
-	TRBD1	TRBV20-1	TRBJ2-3	TGCAGTGCTAGAGATCTGCGTGGTTCAGGGGGTAGATTAGATACGCAGTATTTT	CSARDLRGSGGRLDTQYF
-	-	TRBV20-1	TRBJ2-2	TGCAGTGCTCTCCGGGACCTCACCGGGGAGCTGTTTTTT	CSALRDLTGELFF
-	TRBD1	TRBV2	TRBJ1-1	TGTGCCAGCAGTCCCGACAGGGTGGGCACTGAAGCTTTCTTT	CASSPDRVGTEAFF
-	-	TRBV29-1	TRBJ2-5	TGCAGCGTTGACCATTTAGCAGAGACCCAGTACTTC	CSVDHLAETQYF
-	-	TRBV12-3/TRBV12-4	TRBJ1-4	TGTGCCAGCAGTTTTCGTGAAAAACTGTTTTTT	CASSFREKLFF
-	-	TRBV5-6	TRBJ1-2	TGTGCCACCCTCACCGCGAGGGAGGCCCTCCGAGATGGCTACACCTTC	CATLTAREALRDGYTF
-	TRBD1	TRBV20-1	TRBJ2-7	TGCAGTGCTAGCCATGGACAGGGGGCCTCCTACGAGCAGTACTTC	CSASHGQGASYEQYF
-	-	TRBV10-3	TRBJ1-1	TGTGCCATCAGTGAGTTCCCCCCGAACACTGAAGCTTTCTTT	CAISEFPPNTEAFF
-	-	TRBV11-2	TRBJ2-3	TGTGCCAGCAGCTTAGATAGGGGTAGCACAGATACGCAGTATTTT	CASSLDRGSTDTQYF
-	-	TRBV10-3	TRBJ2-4	TGTGCCATCAGTGAGCAGTTAAACATTCAGTACTTC	CAISEQLNIQYF
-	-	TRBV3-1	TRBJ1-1	TGTGCCAGCAGCCAAGTGATCGGGCTGAACACTGAAGCTTTCTTT	CASSQVIGLNTEAFF
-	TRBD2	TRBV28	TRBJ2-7	TGTGCCAGCAGTTTGGCTAGCGGGGCCTCCTACGAGCAGTACTTC	CASSLASGASYEQYF
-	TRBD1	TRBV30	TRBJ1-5	TGTGCCTGGTCTACAGGGGGCGCTCATCAGCCCCAGCATTTT	CAWSTGGAHQPQHF
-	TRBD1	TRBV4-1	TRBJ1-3	TGCGCCAGCAGGGACAGGGGTTCTGGAAACACCATATATTTT	CASRDRGSGNTIYF
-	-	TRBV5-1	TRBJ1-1	TGCGCCAGCAGCTTGGGACAGCATAACACTGAAGCTTTCTTT	CASSLGQHNTEAFF
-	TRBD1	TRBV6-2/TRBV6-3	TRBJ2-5	TGTGCCAGCATGAGGACAGGGGGCGAAGAGACCCAGTACTTC	CASMRTGGEETQYF
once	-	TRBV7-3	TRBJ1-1	TGTGCCAGCAGCTTAACAGGCTGGGGCACTGAAGCTTTCTTT	CASSLTGWGTEAFF
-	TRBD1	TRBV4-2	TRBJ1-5	TGTGCCAGCAGCCCCGGACAGGGGCGCGATCAGCCCCAGCATTTT	CASSPGQGRDQPQHF
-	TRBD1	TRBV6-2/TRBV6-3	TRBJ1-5	TGTGCCAGCAGCCTCAGGACAGGGGGCAGTCAGCCCCAGCATTTT	CASSLRTGGSQPQHF
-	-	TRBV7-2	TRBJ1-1	TGTGCCAGCAGCTTAGCGAGTGTAGCAAACACTGAAGCTTTCTTT	CASSLASVANTEAFF
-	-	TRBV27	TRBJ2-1	TGTGCCAGCAGTCAGGGGCTCTACAATGAGCAGTTCTTC	CASSQGLYNEQFF
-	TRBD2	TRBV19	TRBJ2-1	TGTGCCAGTAGTAGCCGGGGAGGGATCAATGAGCAGTTCTTC	CASSSRGGINEQFF
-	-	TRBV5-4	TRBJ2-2	TGTGCCAGCAGTCTCAGGGATGGGGAGCTGTTTTTT	CASSLRDGELFF
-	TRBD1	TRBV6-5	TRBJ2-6	TGTGCCAGCAAGGGACAGGGTATCGCCAACGTCCTGACTTTC	CASKGQGIANVLTF
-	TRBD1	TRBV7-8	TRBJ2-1	TGTGCCAGCAGCCGAGATAACAGGGGGAACAATGAGCAGTTCTTC	CASSRDNRGNNEQFF
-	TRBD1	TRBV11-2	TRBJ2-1	TGTGCCAGCAGCTTAGCCTGGAGCGACAGGGGGCAGTTCTTC	CASSLAWSDRGQFF
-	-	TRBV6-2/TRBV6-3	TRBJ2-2	TGTGCCAGCACTCCGTCCGGGCAGGCGAACACCGGGGAGCTGTTTTTT	CASTPSGQANTGELFF